The clone carrying this T cell receptor beta chain showed up many times. From germline, CDR1 is LGHDT and CDR2 YNNKEL (reference sequence). CDR3 length equals 13 residues. V lost 0 bases and J 9 bases, leaving 6 bases between the germline ends. This entry is derived from a study of read filtering for tumor transcriptome and immune sequencing. Across the whole study: The cohort had roughly 17 men and approximately 15 women aged roughly 45 to 90, mean roughly 70 years. Under ten patients were R-ISS I, some 15 were R-ISS II, roughly 7 were R-ISS III.

The library was built from around 400 ng RNA with molecular barcoded adaptors for alpha/delta and beta/gamma chains. TCRdb passed the reads through MiXCR, listing each CDR3 protein once. Here the sample spans more than 100,000 distinct CDR3 sequences, 13% being singletons. Sequences were obtained from a population of CD138-negative cells sorted from bone marrow. The V gene is TRBV3-1, the J gene TRBJ1-6, with no clear D. The source is a donor older than 35 with multiple myeloma. CDR3 in DNA: TGTGCCAGCAGCCAAGATCGAGGTTCACCCCTCCACTTT. The encoded protein is CASSQDRGSPLHF. The complete variable domain, with remaining parts taken from reference TRBV3-1 and TRBJ1-6, reads DTAVSQTPKYLVTQMGNDKSIKCEQNLGHDTMYWYKQDSKKFLKIMFSYNNKELIINETVPNRFSPKSPDKAHLNLHINSLELGDSAVYFCASSQDRGSPLHFGNGTRLTVT.